This T cell receptor (beta chain) was sequenced in a study of post-analysis software for immune sequencing data. Study as a whole: The disease courses spanned relapsing-remitting, secondary progressive and progressive-relapsing forms of multiple sclerosis. The study's findings and limits: Significantly decreased normalized Chao1 diversity was recorded for multiple sclerosis patients relative to controls. Controls had lower frequencies than patients of roughly five TRBV segments, which included TRBV5-6, TRBV5-1 and TRBV20-1.

To note about this clonotype: The antigen is unknown.

Presence of unique molecular identifiers characterized the TCR beta cDNA libraries. Between about 1 and 11 million T cells gave rise to 500,000 to 650,000 cDNA molecules. TCRdb itself ran the PCR reads through MiXCR, one entry per CDR3 protein. The table shows hundreds of thousands of distinct CDR3 sequences, with approximately 59% occurring only once. The CDR3 consists of 17 residues. The clonotype originates from a girl aged 2-10 years with multiple sclerosis. This chain uses TRBV21-1 with TRBJ2-1; the table calls TRBD1, which could not be checked here. TRBV21-1 constitutes a pseudogene. The sample comprised blood. The CDR3 region is CASSKGGDRGCYNEQFF. The DNA for the CDR3 is TGTGCCAGCAGCAAAGGGGGAGACAGGGGATGCTACAATGAGCAGTTCTTC.